Described below is a single T cell receptor (beta chain) sequence and its context. Its antigen is as yet unknown. This specimen comes from a study of a mutant IDH1 vaccine in newly diagnosed glioma. Study-wide results and limits: Researchers report vaccine-induced immune responses in 93.3% of patients.

Time point: week 47, end of study. Vaccination used 300 ug of mutant IDH1 20-mer peptide per dose, with topical imiquimod. Patients in the study were vaccinated eight times, receiving shots in weeks 1, 3, 5, 7, 11, 15, 19 and 23. Profiling relied on immunoSEQ multiplex PCR, and the TCRdb table lists in-frame clones only, not all of them. Among fewer than 35,000 clones listed, about 80% were seen once. V lost 6 bases, J lost 0 bases, and 15 bases lay in between. This CDR3 is built from 16 residues. From germline, CDR1 is SNHLY and CDR2 FYNNEI. The V call is TRBV2, the J call TRBJ1-3, with TRBD1 as a possible D gene (6 bases). This clonotype originated in a young man with glioma. The source was PBMCs, collected from a glioma patient whose treatment included an IDH1 peptide vaccine. CDR3: CASRTGQWGSGNTIYF. CDR3 bases: TGTGCCAGCAGGACCGGACAGTGGGGCTCTGGAAACACCATATATTTT. Combining the CDR3 with reference TRBV2 and TRBJ1-3 gives the whole variable domain EPEVTQTPSHQVTQMGQEVILRCVPISNHLYFYWYRQILGQKVEFLVSFYNNEISEKSEIFDDQFSVERPDGSNFTLKIRSTKLEDSAMYFCASRTGQWGSGNTIYFGEGSWLTVV.